This T cell receptor beta chain derives from a study of T cells in Graves' hyperthyroidism and ophthalmopathy. V was trimmed by 3 bases and J by 0 bases, leaving 9 bases between them. The CDR3 extends over 14 amino acids. Authors of the study amplified TCR beta CDR3 regions from RNA transcripts. When the TCR CDR3 underwent first-round RT-PCR, the HTBI primer set was used. A single record per CDR3 protein comes from TCRdb applying MiXCR to the multiplex PCR reads. The sample lists under 450,000 distinct CDR3 sequences, more than 15% occurring once. This sequence was found in a woman between 18 and 30 years old with Graves' hyperthyroidism. Sequencing was carried out using blood. The rearrangement links TRBV12-3 or TRBV12-4 to TRBJ2-7; the D is unclear. In nucleotides, the CDR3 is TGTGCCAGCAGTTTGAACCCGAGCTCCTACGAGCAGTACTTC. It yields the protein CASSLNPSSYEQYF.